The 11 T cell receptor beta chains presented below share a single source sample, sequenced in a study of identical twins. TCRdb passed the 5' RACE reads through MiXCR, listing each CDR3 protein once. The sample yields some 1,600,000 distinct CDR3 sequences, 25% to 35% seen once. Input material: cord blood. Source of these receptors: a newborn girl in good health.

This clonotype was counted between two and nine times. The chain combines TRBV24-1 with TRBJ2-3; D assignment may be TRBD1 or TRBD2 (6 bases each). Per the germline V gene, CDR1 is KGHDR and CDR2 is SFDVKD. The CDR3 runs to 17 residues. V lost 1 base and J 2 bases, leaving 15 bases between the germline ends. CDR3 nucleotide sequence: TGTGCCACCAGTGATTTCGCGGGACACCTCCTCACAGATACGCAGTATTTT. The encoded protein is CATSDFAGHLLTDTQYF.

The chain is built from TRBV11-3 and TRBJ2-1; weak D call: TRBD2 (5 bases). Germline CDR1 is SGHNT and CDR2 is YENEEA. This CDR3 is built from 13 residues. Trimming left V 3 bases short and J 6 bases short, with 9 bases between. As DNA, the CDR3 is TGTGCCAGCAGCTTGGACTGGGCCAATGAGCAGTTCTTC. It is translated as CASSLDWANEQFF.

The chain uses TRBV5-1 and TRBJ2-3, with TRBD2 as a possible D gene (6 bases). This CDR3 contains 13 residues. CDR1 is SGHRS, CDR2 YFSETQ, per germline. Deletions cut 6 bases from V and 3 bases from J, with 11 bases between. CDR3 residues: CASTGLTTDTQYF. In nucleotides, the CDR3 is TGCGCCAGCACGGGACTCACTACAGATACGCAGTATTTT.

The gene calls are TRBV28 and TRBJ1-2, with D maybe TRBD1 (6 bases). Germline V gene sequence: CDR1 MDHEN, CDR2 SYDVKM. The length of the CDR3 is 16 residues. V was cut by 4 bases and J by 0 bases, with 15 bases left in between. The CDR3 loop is CASSSDRGGANYGYTF. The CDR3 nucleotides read TGTGCCAGCAGTTCGGACAGAGGTGGGGCTAACTATGGCTACACCTTC.

The CDR3 loop is CASSEALAGLGGELFF. CDR3 coding DNA: TGTGCCAGCAGTGAAGCACTAGCGGGACTAGGGGGGGAGCTGTTTTTT. V and J are TRBV6-1 and TRBJ2-2; 10 nucleotides line up with TRBD2. Germline V gene sequence: CDR1 MNHNS, CDR2 SASEGT. The ends lost 0 bases at V and 8 bases at J; junction bases unmatched: 6. The CDR3 loop spans 16 amino acids.

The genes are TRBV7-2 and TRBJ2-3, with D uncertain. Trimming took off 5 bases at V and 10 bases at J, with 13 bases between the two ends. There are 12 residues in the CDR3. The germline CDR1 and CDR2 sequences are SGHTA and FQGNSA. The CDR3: CASSPPLSPQYF. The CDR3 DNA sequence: TGTGCCAGCAGCCCCCCTTTGTCTCCGCAGTATTTT.

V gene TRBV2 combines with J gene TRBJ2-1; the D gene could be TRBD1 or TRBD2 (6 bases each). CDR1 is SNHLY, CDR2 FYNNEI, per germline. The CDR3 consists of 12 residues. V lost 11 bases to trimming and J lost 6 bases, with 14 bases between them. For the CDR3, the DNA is TGTGCCGAGGGGGGCTGGTCCAATGAGCAGTTCTTC. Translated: CAEGGWSNEQFF.

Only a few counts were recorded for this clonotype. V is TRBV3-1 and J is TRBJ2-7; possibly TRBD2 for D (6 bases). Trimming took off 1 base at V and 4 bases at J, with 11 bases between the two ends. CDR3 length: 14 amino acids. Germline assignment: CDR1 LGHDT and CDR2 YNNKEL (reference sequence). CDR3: CASSQGGMGYEQYF. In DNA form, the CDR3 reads TGTGCCAGCAGCCAAGGCGGGATGGGATACGAGCAGTACTTC.

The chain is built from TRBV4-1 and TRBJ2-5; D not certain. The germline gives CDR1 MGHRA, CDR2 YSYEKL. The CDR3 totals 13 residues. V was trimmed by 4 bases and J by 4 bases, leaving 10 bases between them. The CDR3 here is CASSRGILETQYF. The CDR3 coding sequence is TGCGCCAGCAGCCGGGGAATCCTAGAGACCCAGTACTTC.

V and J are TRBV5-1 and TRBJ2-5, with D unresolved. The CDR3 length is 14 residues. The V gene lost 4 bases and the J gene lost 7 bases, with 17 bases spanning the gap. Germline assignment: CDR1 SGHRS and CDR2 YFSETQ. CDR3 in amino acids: CASSPFSKKGTQYF. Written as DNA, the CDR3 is TGCGCCAGCAGCCCATTCTCTAAAAAGGGGACCCAGTACTTC.

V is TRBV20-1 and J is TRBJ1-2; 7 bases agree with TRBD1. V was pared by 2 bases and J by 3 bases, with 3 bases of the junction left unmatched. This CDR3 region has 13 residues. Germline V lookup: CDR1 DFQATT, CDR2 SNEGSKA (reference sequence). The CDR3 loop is CSARPTGYYGYTF. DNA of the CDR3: TGCAGTGCTAGACCGACAGGGTACTATGGCTACACCTTC.